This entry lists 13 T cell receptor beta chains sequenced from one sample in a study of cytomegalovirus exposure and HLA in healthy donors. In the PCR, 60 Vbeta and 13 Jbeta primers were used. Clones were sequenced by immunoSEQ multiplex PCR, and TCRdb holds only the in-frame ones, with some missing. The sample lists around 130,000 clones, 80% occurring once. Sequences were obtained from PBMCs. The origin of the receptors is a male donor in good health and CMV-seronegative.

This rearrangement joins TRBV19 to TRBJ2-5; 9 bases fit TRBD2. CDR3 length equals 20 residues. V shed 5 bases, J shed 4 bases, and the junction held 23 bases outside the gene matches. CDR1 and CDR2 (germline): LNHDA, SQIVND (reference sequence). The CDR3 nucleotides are TGTGCCAGTAGTGGCCTCCGGTGGGGGCGGGGGGGCGGTGATGGAGAGACCCAGTACTTC. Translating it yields CASSGLRWGRGGGDGETQYF.

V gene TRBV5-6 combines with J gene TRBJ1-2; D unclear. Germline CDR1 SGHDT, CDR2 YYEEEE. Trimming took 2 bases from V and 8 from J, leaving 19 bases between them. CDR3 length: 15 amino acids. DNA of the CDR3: TGTGCCAGCAGCTTATCGCCCGCGGATCCCGGGGGCTACACCTTC. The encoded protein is CASSLSPADPGGYTF.

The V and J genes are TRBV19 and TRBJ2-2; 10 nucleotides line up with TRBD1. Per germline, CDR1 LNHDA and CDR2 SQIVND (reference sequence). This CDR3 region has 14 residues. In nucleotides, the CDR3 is TGTGCGTCGGGACAGGGGCCGAACACCGGGGAGCTGTTTTTT. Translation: CASGQGPNTGELFF. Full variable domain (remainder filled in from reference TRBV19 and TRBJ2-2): DGGITQSPKYLFRKEGQNVTLSCEQNLNHDAMYWYRQDPGQGLRLIYYSQIVNDFQKGDIAEGYSVSREKKESFPLTVTSAQKNPTAFYLCASGQGPNTGELFFGEGSRLTVL.

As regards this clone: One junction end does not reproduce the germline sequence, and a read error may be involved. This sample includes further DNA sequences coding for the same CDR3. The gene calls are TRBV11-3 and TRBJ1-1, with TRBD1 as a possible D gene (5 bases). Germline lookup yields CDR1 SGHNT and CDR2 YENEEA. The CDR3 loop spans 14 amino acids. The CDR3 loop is CASSADRGATEAFF. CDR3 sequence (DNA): TGTGCCAGCAGCGCGGATCGTGGGGCCACTGAAGCCTTCTTT. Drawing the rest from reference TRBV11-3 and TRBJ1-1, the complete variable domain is EAGVVQSPRYKIIEKKQPVAFWCNPISGHNTLYWYLQNLGQGPELLIRYENEEAVDDSQLPKDRFSAERLKGVDSTLKIQPAELGDSAVYLCASSADRGATEAFFGQGTRLTVV.

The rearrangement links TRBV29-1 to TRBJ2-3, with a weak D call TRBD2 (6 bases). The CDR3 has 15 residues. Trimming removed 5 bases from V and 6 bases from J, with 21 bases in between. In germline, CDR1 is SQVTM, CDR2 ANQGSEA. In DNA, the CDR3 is TGCAGCGTTTCTCATGGAGGGACTCCCTTTGATACGCAGTATTTT. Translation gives CSVSHGGTPFDTQYF.

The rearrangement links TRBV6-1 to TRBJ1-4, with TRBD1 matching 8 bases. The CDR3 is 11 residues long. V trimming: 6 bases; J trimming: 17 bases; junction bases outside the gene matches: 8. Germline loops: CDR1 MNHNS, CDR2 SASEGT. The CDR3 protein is CASSVPGQVFF. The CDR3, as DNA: TGTGCCAGCAGCGTACCGGGACAGGTTTTTTTT.

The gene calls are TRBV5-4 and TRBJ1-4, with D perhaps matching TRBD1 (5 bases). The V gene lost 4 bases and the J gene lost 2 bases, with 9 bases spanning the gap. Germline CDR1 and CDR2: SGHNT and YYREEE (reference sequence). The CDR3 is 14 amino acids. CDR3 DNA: TGTGCCAGCAGCCGGGGGGGTACTAATGAAAAACTGTTTTTT. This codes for CASSRGGTNEKLFF.

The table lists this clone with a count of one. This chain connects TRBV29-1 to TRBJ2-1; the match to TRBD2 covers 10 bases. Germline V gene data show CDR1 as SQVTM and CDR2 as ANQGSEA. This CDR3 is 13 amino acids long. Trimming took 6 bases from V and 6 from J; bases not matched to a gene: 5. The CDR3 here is CSVGTSVGNEQFF. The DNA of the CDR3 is TGCAGCGTCGGGACTAGCGTTGGCAATGAGCAGTTCTTC.

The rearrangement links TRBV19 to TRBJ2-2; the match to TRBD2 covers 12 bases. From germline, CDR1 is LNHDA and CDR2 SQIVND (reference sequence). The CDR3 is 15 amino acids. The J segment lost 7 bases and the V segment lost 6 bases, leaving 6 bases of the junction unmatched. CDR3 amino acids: CASRRLAGEGGELFF. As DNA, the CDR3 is TGTGCCAGTAGGAGACTAGCGGGGGAAGGCGGGGAGCTGTTTTTT.

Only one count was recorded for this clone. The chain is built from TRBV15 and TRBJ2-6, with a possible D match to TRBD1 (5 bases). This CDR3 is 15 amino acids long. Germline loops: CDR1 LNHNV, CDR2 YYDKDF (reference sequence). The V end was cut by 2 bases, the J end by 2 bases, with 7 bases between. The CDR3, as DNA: TGTGCCACCAGCAGACAGGGAACTGGGGCCAACGTCCTGACTTTC. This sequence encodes CATSRQGTGANVLTF. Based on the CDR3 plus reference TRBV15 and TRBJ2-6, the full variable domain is DAMVIQNPRYQVTQFGKPVTLSCSQTLNHNVMYWYQQKSSQAPKLLFHYYDKDFNNEADTPDNFQSRRPNTSFCFLDIRSPGLGDTAMYLCATSRQGTGANVLTFGAGSRLTVL.

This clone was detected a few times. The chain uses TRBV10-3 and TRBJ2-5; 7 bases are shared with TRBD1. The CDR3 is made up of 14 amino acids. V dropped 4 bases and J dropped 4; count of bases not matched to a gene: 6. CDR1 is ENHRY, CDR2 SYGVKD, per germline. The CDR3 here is CAISADRETETQYF. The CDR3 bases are TGTGCCATCAGTGCCGACAGGGAGACAGAGACCCAGTACTTC.

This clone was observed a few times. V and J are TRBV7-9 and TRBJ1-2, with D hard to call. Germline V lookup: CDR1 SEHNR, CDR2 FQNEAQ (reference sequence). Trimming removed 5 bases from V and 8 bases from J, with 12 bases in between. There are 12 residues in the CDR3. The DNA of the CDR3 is TGTGCCAGCAGCGGGCGGGTGGAGGGCTACACCTTC. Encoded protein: CASSGRVEGYTF.

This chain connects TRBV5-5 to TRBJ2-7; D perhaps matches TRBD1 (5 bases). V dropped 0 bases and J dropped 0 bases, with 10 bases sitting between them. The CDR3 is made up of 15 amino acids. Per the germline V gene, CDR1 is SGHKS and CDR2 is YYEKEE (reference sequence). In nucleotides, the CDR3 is TGTGCCAGCAGCTTGGAGGGGCTGAGCTCCTACGAGCAGTACTTC. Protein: CASSLEGLSSYEQYF.